The next 19 T cell receptor beta chains were all read from a single sample in a study of CD8 T cells in ankylosing spondylitis. Their cognate antigens are unknown. The study, taken as a whole, reports: A motif of seven or eight highly homologous TCR beta variants was seen as apparently characteristic of ankylosing spondylitis blood.

Each CDR3 protein is one row after TCRdb ran MiXCR on the 5' RACE reads. The sample shows about 220,000 distinct CDR3 sequences, around 17% of them seen only once. Sequencing used blood, either unsorted or a sorted T cell fraction (not recorded which). These receptors came from a male donor with ankylosing spondylitis.

This clonotype was observed a handful of times. V usage is TRBV2 and J usage is TRBJ1-5; 7 bases fit TRBD1. There are 17 residues in the CDR3. Germline values: CDR1 SNHLY, CDR2 FYNNEI. J was trimmed by 0 bases and V by 6 bases; bases with no gene match: 11. CDR3 bases: TGTGCCAGCAGGCGTGGACAGGAGACCTATAGCAATCAGCCCCAGCATTTT. This codes for CASRRGQETYSNQPQHF. The variable domain in full, with the rest retrieved from reference TRBV2 and TRBJ1-5, is EPEVTQTPSHQVTQMGQEVILRCVPISNHLYFYWYRQILGQKVEFLVSFYNNEISEKSEIFDDQFSVERPDGSNFTLKIRSTKLEDSAMYFCASRRGQETYSNQPQHFGDGTRLSIL.

This clonotype has at least ten counts. The DNA of the CDR3 is TGTGCCAGCAGTTTGGCCAGGGGGTTAGGAGAGACCCAGTACTTC. Translation gives CASSLARGLGETQYF. V is TRBV12-3 or TRBV12-4 and J is TRBJ2-5; 7 bases fit TRBD1. Unmatched junction bases numbered 8, after V lost 3 bases and J lost 4 bases. The CDR3 contains 15 residues.

The rearrangement links TRBV11-1 to TRBJ2-1; no clear D gene. V was cut by 1 base and J by 0 bases, with 13 bases left in between. The CDR3 length is 17 residues. Germline V CDR1 and CDR2: SGHAT, FQDESV (reference sequence). The CDR3 here is CASSLGVGISSYNEQFF. CDR3 bases: TGTGCCAGCAGCTTAGGAGTTGGGATTAGCTCCTACAATGAGCAGTTCTTC.

J is TRBJ1-1 and V is TRBV4-2; 7 bases are a match to TRBD1. The V and J ends lost 1 base and 7 bases, in that order; junction bases with no gene match: 3. Germline CDR1 is LGHNA and CDR2 is YNFKEQ. The CDR3 contains 13 residues. CDR3: CASSQAAGGEAFF. The CDR3 region has the DNA TGTGCCAGCAGCCAAGCGGCAGGGGGTGAAGCTTTCTTT.

This clonotype appeared many times. The V and J genes are TRBV28 and TRBJ1-2, with D perhaps TRBD1 (5 bases). This CDR3 comprises 12 residues. Germline loops: CDR1 MDHEN, CDR2 SYDVKM. The ends were cut back, 8 bases at V and 2 bases at J, with 9 bases in the middle. The CDR3 region is CASRDRNYGYTF. The CDR3, as DNA: TGTGCCAGCCGGGACCGGAACTATGGCTACACCTTC.

The V call is TRBV7-9, the J call TRBJ2-2, with D possibly being TRBD1 or TRBD2 (5 bases each). The V gene lost 5 bases and the J gene lost 0 bases, with 13 bases spanning the gap. This CDR3 is 16 amino acids long. Per the germline V gene, CDR1 is SEHNR and CDR2 is FQNEAQ (reference sequence). CDR3 nucleotide sequence: TGTGCCAGCAGCATCAGGGACGGCGCGAACACCGGGGAGCTGTTTTTT. It translates to CASSIRDGANTGELFF. The full variable domain, in which reference TRBV7-9 and TRBJ2-2 provide the parts outside the CDR3, is DTGVSQNPRHKITKRGQNVTFRCDPISEHNRLYWYRQTLGQGPEFLTYFQNEAQLEKSRLLSDRFSAERPKGSFSTLEIQRTEQGDSAMYLCASSIRDGANTGELFFGEGSRLTVL.

The sample holds a few counts of this clonotype. The gene calls are TRBV18 and TRBJ2-1; 7 bases fit TRBD2. Germline CDR1 reads KGHSH; CDR2 reads LQKENI. The CDR3 covers 14 residues. After removal of 0 bases from V and 8 bases from J, the junction contained 4 bases not matched to a gene. CDR3 sequence reads: CASSPPTSDHEQFF. CDR3 DNA: TGTGCCAGCTCACCACCTACTAGCGACCATGAGCAGTTCTTC.

The chain has TRBV5-1 and TRBJ2-1; 10 bases agree with TRBD1. Trimming cost V 0 bases and J 8 bases; bases outside gene matches: 8. This CDR3 has 16 residues. Germline V gene data show CDR1 as SGHRS and CDR2 as YFSETQ. The DNA for the CDR3 is TGCGCCAGCAGCTTGGAGGGACAGGGGTCACTCGATGAGCAGTTCTTC. Its protein product is CASSLEGQGSLDEQFF.

The CDR3 is CASSEQGAGANVLTF. The CDR3 DNA reads as TGTGCCAGCAGTGAACAGGGGGCTGGGGCCAACGTCCTGACTTTC. This chain connects TRBV6-1 to TRBJ2-6; 7 bases agree with TRBD1. The V and J ends lost 2 bases and 2 bases, in that order; junction bases with no gene match: 0. CDR1 is MNHNS, CDR2 SASEGT, per germline. The CDR3 runs to 15 residues.

The chain is built from TRBV27 and TRBJ2-1; possibly TRBD1 for D (8 bases). Germline values: CDR1 MNHEY, CDR2 SMNVEV (reference sequence). The V gene lost 9 bases and the J gene lost 1 base, with 13 bases spanning the gap. There are 14 residues in the CDR3. The CDR3 coding sequence is TGTGCCAGTCACAGGGGGGGGTCCTACAATGAGCAGTTCTTC. Its translation is CASHRGGSYNEQFF.

This clonotype showed up just a few times. The rearrangement uses TRBV7-7 and TRBJ2-3, with 13 positions matching TRBD2. The ends lost 5 bases at V and 8 bases at J; junction bases unmatched: 10. CDR1 is SSHAT, CDR2 FNYEAQ, per germline (reference sequence). CDR3 size: 16 residues. DNA for the CDR3: TGTGCCAGCAGCCACGGACTAGCGGGGGCTGGCGGTACGCAGTATTTT. It encodes CASSHGLAGAGGTQYF.

A few counts support this clonotype. The chain employs TRBV11-2 and TRBJ2-1; TRBD1 agrees at 7 bases. Germline assignment: CDR1 SGHAT and CDR2 FQNNGV. The CDR3 runs to 13 residues. V shed 5 bases, J shed 4 bases, and the junction held 2 bases outside the gene matches. CDR3 nucleotide sequence: TGTGCCAGCAGCGGGACAGAATACAATGAGCAGTTCTTC. Translating it yields CASSGTEYNEQFF.

The chain links TRBV29-1 to TRBJ2-5; 11 nucleotides align to TRBD1. CDR3 length: 15 amino acids. Germline trimming cut 0 bases from V and 4 bases from J; bases unmatched to any gene: 4. The germline gives CDR1 SQVTM, CDR2 ANQGSEA. CDR3 residues: CSVEDRGTGGETQYF. In DNA form, the CDR3 reads TGCAGCGTTGAAGATCGGGGGACAGGGGGAGAGACCCAGTACTTC.

The J gene is TRBJ1-1, the V gene TRBV2; 9 nucleotides line up with TRBD1. CDR1 is SNHLY, CDR2 FYNNEI, per germline. V trimming: 6 bases; J trimming: 2 bases; junction bases outside the gene matches: 4. CDR3 length equals 14 residues. The CDR3 DNA follows: TGTGCCAGCAGGGGACAGGGCGGTAACACTGAAGCTTTCTTT. Translated: CASRGQGGNTEAFF.

This chain uses TRBV28 with TRBJ2-1; 8 bases are shared with TRBD2. Trimming at V came to 1 base and at J to 4 bases, leaving 6 bases not matched to a gene. CDR3 length equals 16 residues. Per germline, CDR1 MDHEN and CDR2 SYDVKM. The CDR3 coding sequence is TGTGCCAGCAGTTTATCGGTAGCGGGAAGGTACAATGAGCAGTTCTTC. It is translated as CASSLSVAGRYNEQFF.

This chain uses TRBV24-1 with TRBJ2-2, with TRBD1 identical over 7 bases. The CDR3 consists of 20 residues. The germline V gene has CDR1 KGHDR and CDR2 SFDVKD. Germline trimming cut 0 bases from V and 5 bases from J; bases unmatched to any gene: 17. This CDR3 is CATSDLPGQIPVRGTGELFF. The CDR3, as DNA: TGTGCCACCAGTGATTTGCCGGGACAGATCCCTGTGCGAGGGACCGGGGAGCTGTTTTTT.

V gene TRBV3-1 combines with J gene TRBJ1-6; D remains unclear. Trimming removed 4 bases from V and 1 base from J, with 14 bases in between. This CDR3 region has 17 residues. Germline values: CDR1 LGHDT, CDR2 YNNKEL (reference sequence). The CDR3 region is CASSPNVGGSYNSPLHF. The CDR3 DNA reads TGTGCCAGCAGCCCGAACGTGGGTGGGTCCTATAATTCACCCCTCCACTTT.

This clonotype was picked up many times. V is TRBV3-1 and J is TRBJ1-2; D is perhaps TRBD1 (5 bases). The V gene's germline CDR1 is LGHDT and CDR2 YNNKEL (reference sequence). Between the trimmed V and J ends, which lost 8 bases and 3 bases, there was a span of 16 bases. The CDR3 sequence is 14 residues long. The CDR3 region is CASSRGGGDYGYTF. CDR3 in DNA: TGTGCCAGCTCCCGGGGGGGAGGAGACTATGGCTACACCTTC. The full variable domain, with the rest looked up from reference TRBV3-1 and TRBJ1-2, is DTAVSQTPKYLVTQMGNDKSIKCEQNLGHDTMYWYKQDSKKFLKIMFSYNNKELIINETVPNRFSPKSPDKAHLNLHINSLELGDSAVYFCASSRGGGDYGYTFGSGTRLTVV.

The rearrangement links TRBV4-2 to TRBJ2-1, with 7 bases matching TRBD2. CDR1 and CDR2 (germline): LGHNA, YNFKEQ. The CDR3 spans 16 residues. V dropped 5 bases and J dropped 2; count of bases not matched to a gene: 9. The CDR3 DNA reads as TGTGCCAGCAGCATTACGTCGGGAGGCACCTACAATGAGCAGTTCTTC. This gives the protein CASSITSGGTYNEQFF.